This entry describes one T cell receptor beta chain. A junction end diverges from the germline sequence, so it may reflect a read error. This record comes from a study of blood T cell repertoires in COVID-19. Study-wide background: The study drew acute and convalescent COVID-19 samples from the United States, Italy and Spain. T cells, B-cell-depleted T cells, or PBMCs supplied cDNA or gDNA.

The CDR3 is 19 amino acids. Germline V gives CDR1 LGHDT, CDR2 YNNKEL (reference sequence). In the original workflow: Reference gene primers were amplified, and this amplification served to estimate nucleated cell counts. Clones were sequenced by immunoSEQ multiplex PCR, and TCRdb holds only the in-frame ones, with some missing. V and J calls and clone size are copied from that table; D and trimming were computed from the DNA. The table has a few hundred thousand clones, just under 90% seen once. Clinical history as reported by participants underpinned cohort assignment. The sequencing input was PBMCs or T cells enriched from blood (not recorded which). The chain uses TRBV3-1 (or the pseudogene TRBV3-2) and TRBJ2-5, with 15 bases lining up with TRBD2. The sequence was collected from a woman aged 45 to 65 who had recovered from COVID-19. The CDR3 DNA reads TGTGCCAGCAGTCAAGGGTTGGGACTAGCGGGGGGAAGAGGAGAGACCCAGTACTTC. Residues: CASSQGLGLAGGRGETQYF.